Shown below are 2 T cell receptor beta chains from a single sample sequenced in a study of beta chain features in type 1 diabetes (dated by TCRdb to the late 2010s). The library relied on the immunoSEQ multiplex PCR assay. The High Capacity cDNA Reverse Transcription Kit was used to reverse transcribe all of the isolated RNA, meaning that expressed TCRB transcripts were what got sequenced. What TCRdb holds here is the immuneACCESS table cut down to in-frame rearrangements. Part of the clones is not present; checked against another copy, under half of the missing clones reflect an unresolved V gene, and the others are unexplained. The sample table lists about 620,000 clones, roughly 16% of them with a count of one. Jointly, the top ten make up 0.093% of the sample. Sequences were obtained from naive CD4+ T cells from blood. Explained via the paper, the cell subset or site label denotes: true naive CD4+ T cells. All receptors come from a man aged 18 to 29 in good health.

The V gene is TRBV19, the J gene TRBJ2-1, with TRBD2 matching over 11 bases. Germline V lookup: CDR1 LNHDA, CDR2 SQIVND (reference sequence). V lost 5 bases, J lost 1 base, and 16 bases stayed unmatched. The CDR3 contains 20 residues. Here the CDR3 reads CASSSRQLAGVISSYNEQFF. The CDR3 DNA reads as TGTGCCAGTAGTTCTCGTCAACTAGCGGGAGTGATCAGTTCCTACAATGAGCAGTTCTTC.

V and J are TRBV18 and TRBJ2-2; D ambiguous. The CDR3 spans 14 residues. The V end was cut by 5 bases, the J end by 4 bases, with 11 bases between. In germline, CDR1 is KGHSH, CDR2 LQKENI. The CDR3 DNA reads TGTGCCAGCTCATCCGTTGGAAGCACCGGGGAGCTGTTTTTT. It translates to CASSSVGSTGELFF.